The T cell receptor beta chain described here comes from a study of blood T cell repertoires in COVID-19 (dated by TCRdb to the early 2020s). Regarding the study in general: The collaborator samples originated in the United States, Italy and Spain and spanned the acute and convalescent phases of COVID-19. The dataset comprised deeply sampled blood TCRbeta repertoires from subjects exposed to, actively infected with, or recovered from COVID-19. HLA class I and class II types, where available, came from metadata supplied by the sample provider rather than from assay-based typing. Samples came from the ongoing ImmuneRACE study (first 160 participants) plus 1,254 subjects from 6 global collaborators. Nearly every sample came with metadata listing a de-identified subject ID, COVID-19 status, age in years and sex. The prospective study material was composed of cDNA or gDNA derived from T cells, B-cell-depleted T cells, or PBMCs. The repertoires were made available in a free public database intended to serve as a resource for research on the immune response to SARS-CoV-2. What the authors observed across the whole study: Clinical and demographic metadata were provided uncurated, with the amount varying by source and participant.

TCRbeta CDR3 regions were amplified from genomic DNA by means of the immunoSEQ Assay, a bias-controlled multiplex PCR. The paper's data handling went like this. Nucleated cell counts per sample were estimated from amplification of reference gene primers within the assay. Sequence reads were collapsed and filtered to measure the absolute abundance of every unique TCRbeta CDR3 rearrangement. Productive Simpson clonality was computed per sample as the square root of Simpson's diversity index over productive rearrangements. The clones in this table, taken by TCRdb from immuneACCESS, are in-frame only. Not every clone is retained; where verified, under half of the shortfall comes from an unresolved V gene, and the cause of the rest is unknown. The V and J calls and clone size were taken over from that table, and D and trimming were inferred from the DNA. Across this sample there are 200,000 to 250,000 clones, with about 79% seen only once. More than 9% of the sample rests with the top ten.

As regards this clone: This receptor's antigen is unknown. No much larger clonotype is one base removed from it; base qualities were not supplied.

The germline V gene gives CDR1 as SQVTM and CDR2 as ANQGSEA. V and J are trimmed by 6 bases and 2 bases, and the gene matches miss 12 bases of the junction. Inclusive of the bounding cysteine and phenylalanine, the CDR3 is 16 residues long. Left in the record is the CDR3 DNA by itself, 48 bases read in frame from the first base. Each collaborating institution followed its own protocols to collect whole blood in K2EDTA tubes. For TCRbeta analysis, collaborators shipped samples in one of three forms: frozen whole blood, isolated PBMCs, or DNA extracted from either of those sample types. The sample was peripheral blood. This receptor was taken from a man between 50 and 59 years old with active or convalescent COVID-19. This chain joins TRBV29-1 to TRBJ2-3; 9 junctional bases match TRBD1. CDR3 region: CSVVSPGTGPTDTQYF. At the DNA level, the sequence is TGCAGCGTCGTCAGCCCGGGGACAGGGCCCACAGATACGCAGTATTTT.